This TCR beta chain stems from a study of shared clonotypes between healthy human individuals (dated by TCRdb to about 2020). Notes on the research overall: The cohort comprised two women and a few men aged 18 to 49 years. For each donor, CD4 naive and CD4 memory were each given three plates, CD8 naive was given two plates, and CD8 memory was given one plate. To estimate repertoire size and how much clonotype sharing occurs between individuals, the study deeply sequenced the blood TCR repertoires of 5 or 6 healthy adults. To increase sequencing depth and limit assay-specific biases, TCR repertoire library preparation and sequencing were carried out by different laboratories using diverse techniques. Between about 0.9 and 9 billion PBMCs per donor were obtained by leukapheresis. Study-wide findings and limitations: Higher generation probabilities were observed for clonotypes shared by all four sorted-subset donors than for non-shared clonotypes. When a handful of donors were compared, the shared fraction of clonotypes was about 5% for naive CD4, more than 3% for naive CD8, 2.3% for memory CD4, and roughly 0.4% for memory CD8. Naive subsets generally had larger estimated clonotype richness than memory subsets. Pairwise subsampling led to the expectation that sequencing depth would affect the degree of clonotype sharing among donors. Only blood was sampled, and tissue TCR repertoires likely differ from those in blood. Incomplete sequencing was indicated by rarefaction of sorted-subset datasets, despite the large sequencing depth. The small number of donors limited the genetic and exposure-history diversity represented.

The donors were healthy, HIV-negative adults with no recently reported acute infections or vaccinations. Every donor was a Caucasian adult residing in Nashville, Tennessee, USA. CD4+ T cells were enriched by magnetic negative selection; naive cells were then positively selected on CD45RA, and the negative fraction formed the memory subset. Blood was obtained by leukapheresis, after which PBMCs were separated by Ficoll-Histopaque density gradient centrifugation and cryopreserved in liquid nitrogen vapor phase. Analytical flow cytometry was used to check the purity and quantity of every magnetically sorted T cell population. Each sorted fraction had its genomic DNA isolated and then quantified by UV absorbance on a Nanodrop 2000c. Using the deep immunoSEQ assay, TCR CDR3 regions were amplified from genomic DNA by multiplex PCR. Extracted genomic DNA from each cell subset was distributed evenly across all wells of several immunoSEQ 96-well plates, and each plate was treated as a replicate. Each replicate PCR for sorted subsets received approximately 220 ng genomic DNA, equal to about 30,000 T cell genomes. The purified libraries were quantified using a Qubit 3.0 fluorometer, sized with a Bioanalyzer 2100, and then quantified again using the KAPA Library Quantification kit. Each immunoSEQ 96-well plate was sequenced on its own single-read 150-cycle Illumina NextSeq 550 flow cell. The authors' pipeline ran thus. Because the immunoSEQ output included only junctional sequences and no quality scores, the filtering could not be the same as the filtering used for full-length reads. Sequences were annotated with PyIR, a Python wrapper for IgBLAST v1.9, and V/J genes and CDR3 were assigned using IMGT germline references. Reads were filtered out if the reads had weak V/J assignments (E-value above 1e-6), no CDR3, stop codons, out-of-frame junctions, or ambiguous translated residues. V3J clonotypes were defined by identical inferred V gene, J gene, and CDR3 amino acid sequence. To compute the percentage overlap between repertoires, the number of shared unique clonotypes was divided by the size of the smaller repertoire. RTK rarefaction, the Chao1 estimator, and Recon v2.1 estimates of unobserved clonotypes were used to assess repertoire richness. Generation probabilities were computed with OLGA for all TCRbeta clonotypes obtained by the gDNA method from a handful of donors. Sourced from immuneACCESS, this table was stored by TCRdb with only in-frame sequences that have V and J called. A share of the clones is absent; for the studies checked, an unresolved V gene accounts for under half, and the remainder has no known explanation. V and J calls and clone size are as listed in that table; D and trimming were resolved from the DNA. This sample is represented by some 1 million clones; about 80% of them were singletons. The top ten hold 1.2% to 1.5% of the sample.

The germline V gene sets CDR1 to MNHEY and CDR2 to SVGAGI. Inclusive of the bounding cysteine and phenylalanine, the CDR3 is 14 residues long. CDR3 DNA only is kept here, 42 bases in frame from base 1. V is cut by 8 bases and J by 6 bases, and the space between the germline ends is 14 bases. This clone was observed a handful of times. Its cognate antigen has yet to be identified. Within one base of it there is no much larger clone, and no base qualities were kept. The receptor chain draws on TRBV6-5 and TRBJ1-6; the D gene is perhaps TRBD1, from 5 matching bases. The sample comprised memory CD4+ T cells sorted from blood. Taken with the paper, the label for cell subset or site translates to: CD45RA-negative fraction. This clonotype was obtained from a young man in good health. The encoded CDR3 is CASSIGGSNSPLHF. The nucleotide sequence reads TGTGCCAGCTCGATTGGGGGGAGTAATTCACCCCTCCACTTT.